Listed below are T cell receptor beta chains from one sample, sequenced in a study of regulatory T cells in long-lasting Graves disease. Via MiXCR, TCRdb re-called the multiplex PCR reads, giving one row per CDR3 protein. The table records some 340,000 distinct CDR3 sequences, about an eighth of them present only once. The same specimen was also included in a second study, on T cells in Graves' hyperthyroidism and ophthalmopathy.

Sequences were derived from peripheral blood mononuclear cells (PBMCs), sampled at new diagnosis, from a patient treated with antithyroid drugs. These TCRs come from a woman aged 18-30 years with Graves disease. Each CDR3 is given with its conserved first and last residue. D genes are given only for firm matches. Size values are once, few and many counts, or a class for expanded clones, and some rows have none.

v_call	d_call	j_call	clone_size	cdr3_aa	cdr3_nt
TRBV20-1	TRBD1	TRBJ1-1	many	CSQQGDGTEAFF	TGCAGTCAACAGGGGGACGGCACTGAAGCTTTCTTT
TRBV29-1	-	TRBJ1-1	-	CSASRNGQPNTEAFF	TGCAGCGCCTCCCGAAATGGACAGCCGAACACTGAAGCTTTCTTT
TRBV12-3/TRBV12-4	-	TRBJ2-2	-	CASSLYGYRNTGELFF	TGTGCCAGCAGTTTGTACGGGTATCGGAACACCGGGGAGCTGTTTTTT
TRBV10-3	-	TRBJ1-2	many	CATTPLGPDFYGYTF	TGTGCCACAACCCCTCTGGGACCGGATTTCTATGGCTACACCTTC
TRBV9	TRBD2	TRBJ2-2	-	CASSAPGLAGEIGELFF	TGTGCCAGCAGCGCCCCGGGGCTAGCGGGAGAAATCGGGGAGCTGTTTTTT
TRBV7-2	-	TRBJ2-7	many	CASSFEGPFGGFHEQYF	TGTGCCAGCAGCTTCGAGGGGCCCTTCGGGGGATTTCACGAGCAGTACTTC
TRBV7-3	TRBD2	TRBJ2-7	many	CASSLRGGRDYEQYF	TGTGCCAGCAGCTTAAGGGGCGGGAGGGACTACGAGCAGTACTTC
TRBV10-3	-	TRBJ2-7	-	CAISLGRSYEQYF	TGTGCCATCAGTCTAGGGAGATCCTACGAGCAGTACTTC
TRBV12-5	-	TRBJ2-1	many	CASGRDTLYNEQFF	TGTGCTAGTGGCCGGGACACCCTTTACAATGAGCAGTTCTTC
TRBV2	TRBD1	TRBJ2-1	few	CASNRDRGYNEQFF	TGTGCCAGCAACCGGGACAGGGGATACAATGAGCAGTTCTTC
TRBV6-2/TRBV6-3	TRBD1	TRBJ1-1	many	CASSHTQGAVSTEAFF	TGTGCCAGCAGCCATACACAGGGGGCCGTGAGCACTGAAGCTTTCTTT
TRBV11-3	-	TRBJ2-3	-	CARGGQIGLFTDTQYF	TGTGCCAGGGGGGGGCAGATAGGACTCTTCACAGATACGCAGTATTTT
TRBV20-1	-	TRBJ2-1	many	CSPRGWDEQFF	TGCAGTCCTAGGGGGTGGGATGAGCAGTTCTTC
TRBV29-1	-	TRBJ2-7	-	CSVEGGRGLSYEQYF	TGCAGCGTTGAAGGGGGCCGGGGGCTGTCGTACGAGCAGTACTTC
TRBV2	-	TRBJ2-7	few	CASSYDRTYEQYF	TGTGCCAGCAGTTACGACAGGACCTACGAGCAGTACTTC
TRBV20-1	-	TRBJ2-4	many	CSARDPSQGLNIQYF	TGCAGTGCTAGAGATCCTAGTCAGGGGCTAAACATTCAGTACTTC
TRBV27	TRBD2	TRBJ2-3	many	CASWERGGVPTDTQYF	TGTGCCAGCTGGGAACGGGGGGGCGTTCCAACAGATACGCAGTATTTT